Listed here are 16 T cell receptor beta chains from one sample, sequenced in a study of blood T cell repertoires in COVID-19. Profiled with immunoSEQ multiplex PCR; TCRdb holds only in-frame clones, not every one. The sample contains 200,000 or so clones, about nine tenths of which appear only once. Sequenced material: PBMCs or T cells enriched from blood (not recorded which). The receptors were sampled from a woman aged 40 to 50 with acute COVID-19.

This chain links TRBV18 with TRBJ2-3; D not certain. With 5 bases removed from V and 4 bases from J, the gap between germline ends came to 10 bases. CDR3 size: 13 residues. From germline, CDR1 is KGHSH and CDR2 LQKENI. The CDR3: CASSDYSADTQYF. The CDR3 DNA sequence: TGTGCCAGCTCAGATTATAGTGCAGATACGCAGTATTTT.

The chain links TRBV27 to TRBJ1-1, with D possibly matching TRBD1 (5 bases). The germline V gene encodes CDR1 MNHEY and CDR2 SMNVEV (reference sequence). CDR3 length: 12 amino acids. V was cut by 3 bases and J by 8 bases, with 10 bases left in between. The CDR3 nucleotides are TGTGCCAGCAGTTTTTTTCGGGGGGAAGCTTTCTTT. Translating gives CASSFFRGEAFF.

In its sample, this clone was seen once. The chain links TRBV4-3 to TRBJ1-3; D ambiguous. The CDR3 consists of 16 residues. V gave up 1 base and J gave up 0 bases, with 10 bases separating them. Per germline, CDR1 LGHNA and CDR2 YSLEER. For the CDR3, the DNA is TGCGCCAGCAGCCAAGTCTCGGTTAGCTCTGGAAACACCATATATTTT. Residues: CASSQVSVSSGNTIYF.

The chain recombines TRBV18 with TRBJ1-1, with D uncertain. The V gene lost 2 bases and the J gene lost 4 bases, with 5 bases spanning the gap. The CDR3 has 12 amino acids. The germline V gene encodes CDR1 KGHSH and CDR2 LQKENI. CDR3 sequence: CASSPAVTEAFF. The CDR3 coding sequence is TGTGCCAGCTCACCAGCAGTCACTGAAGCTTTCTTT.

CDR3 sequence (DNA): TGTGCCAGCAGCCAGCAGGGGTATTCTGAAGCTTTCTTT. Amino acids: CASSQQGYSEAFF. The J gene is TRBJ1-1, the V gene TRBV14, with D perhaps TRBD1 (6 bases). V gave up 3 bases and J gave up 6 bases, with 11 bases separating them. Germline lookup yields CDR1 SGHDN and CDR2 FVKESK. The length of the CDR3 is 13 residues.

The chain's CDR3 is CASRRDTNTDTQYF. Written as DNA, the CDR3 is TGTGCCAGCAGACGGGACACGAACACAGATACGCAGTATTTT. V usage is TRBV7-2 and J usage is TRBJ2-3; D may be TRBD1 (6 bases). Germline V gene data show CDR1 as SGHTA and CDR2 as FQGNSA. The CDR3 is 14 amino acids. V was cut by 6 bases and J by 2 bases, with 12 bases left in between.

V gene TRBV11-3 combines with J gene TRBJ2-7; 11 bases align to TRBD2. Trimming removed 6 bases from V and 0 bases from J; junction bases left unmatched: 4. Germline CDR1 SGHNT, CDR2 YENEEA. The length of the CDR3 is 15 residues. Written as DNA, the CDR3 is TGTGCCAGCAGTCCTAGCGGGGGGACCTCCTACGAGCAGTACTTC. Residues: CASSPSGGTSYEQYF.

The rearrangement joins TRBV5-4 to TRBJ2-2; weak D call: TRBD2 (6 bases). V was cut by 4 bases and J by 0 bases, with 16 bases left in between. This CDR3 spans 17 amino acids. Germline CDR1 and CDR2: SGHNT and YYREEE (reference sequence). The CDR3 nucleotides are TGTGCCAGCAGCCCTGACCCCGGGGGAACGAACACCGGGGAGCTGTTTTTT. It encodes CASSPDPGGTNTGELFF.

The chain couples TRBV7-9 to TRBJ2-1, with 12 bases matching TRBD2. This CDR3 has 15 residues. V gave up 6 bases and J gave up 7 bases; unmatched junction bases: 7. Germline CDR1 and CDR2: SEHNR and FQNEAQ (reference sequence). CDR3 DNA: TGTGCCAGCAGGCCGACTAGCGGGAGTGGGAATGAGCAGTTCTTC. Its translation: CASRPTSGSGNEQFF.

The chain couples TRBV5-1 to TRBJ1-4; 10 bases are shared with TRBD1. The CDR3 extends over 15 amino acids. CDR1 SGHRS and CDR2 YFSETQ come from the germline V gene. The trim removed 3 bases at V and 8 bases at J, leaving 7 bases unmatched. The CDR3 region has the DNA TGCGCCAGCAGCTCCCGACAGGGGGCGGGGGAAAAACTGTTTTTT. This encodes CASSSRQGAGEKLFF. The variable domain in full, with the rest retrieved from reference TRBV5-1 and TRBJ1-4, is KAGVTQTPRYLIKTRGQQVTLSCSPISGHRSVSWYQQTPGQGLQFLFEYFSETQRNKGNFPGRFSGRQFSNSRSEMNVSTLELGDSALYLCASSSRQGAGEKLFFGSGTQLSVL.

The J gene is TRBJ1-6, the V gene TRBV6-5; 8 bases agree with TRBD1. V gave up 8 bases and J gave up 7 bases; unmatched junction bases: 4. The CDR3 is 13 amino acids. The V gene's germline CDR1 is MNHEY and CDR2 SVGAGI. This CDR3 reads CASFWTGNSPLHF. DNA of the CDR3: TGTGCCAGCTTTTGGACAGGGAATTCACCCCTCCACTTT.

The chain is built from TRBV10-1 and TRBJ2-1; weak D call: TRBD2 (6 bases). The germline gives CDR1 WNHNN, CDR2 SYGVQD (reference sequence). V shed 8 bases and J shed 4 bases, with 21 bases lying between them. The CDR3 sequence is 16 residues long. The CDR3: CASSPASSATYNEQFF. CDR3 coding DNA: TGCGCCAGCTCCCCCGCCTCTAGCGCCACTTACAATGAGCAGTTCTTC.

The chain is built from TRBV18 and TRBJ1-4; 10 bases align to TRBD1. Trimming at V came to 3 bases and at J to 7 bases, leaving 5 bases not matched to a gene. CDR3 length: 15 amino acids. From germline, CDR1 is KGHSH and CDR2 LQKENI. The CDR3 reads CASSPSWTGGEKLFF. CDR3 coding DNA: TGTGCCAGCTCACCGAGCTGGACAGGGGGTGAAAAACTGTTTTTT.

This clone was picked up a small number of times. The CDR3 region is CASSSTVGTPNEKLFF. The CDR3 DNA sequence: TGCGCCAGCAGCTCAACTGTCGGGACACCTAATGAAAAACTGTTTTTT. This chain uses TRBV5-1 with TRBJ1-4, with D tentatively TRBD1 (6 bases). The CDR3 length is 16 residues. Germline V CDR1 and CDR2: SGHRS, YFSETQ. V was clipped by 3 bases and J by 3 bases, with 15 bases between them. Filled out from reference TRBV5-1 and TRBJ1-4, the complete variable domain reads KAGVTQTPRYLIKTRGQQVTLSCSPISGHRSVSWYQQTPGQGLQFLFEYFSETQRNKGNFPGRFSGRQFSNSRSEMNVSTLELGDSALYLCASSSTVGTPNEKLFFGSGTQLSVL.

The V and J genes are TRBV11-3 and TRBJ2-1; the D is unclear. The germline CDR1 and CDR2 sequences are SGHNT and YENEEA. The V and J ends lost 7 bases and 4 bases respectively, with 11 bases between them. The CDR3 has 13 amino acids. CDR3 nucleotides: TGTGCCAGCAACTTGCGTGGTTACAATGAGCAGTTCTTC. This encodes CASNLRGYNEQFF.

Here the CDR3 reads CASSPEGTGSNEKLFF. The CDR3 bases are TGCGCCAGCAGCCCCGAGGGGACAGGGTCCAATGAAAAACTGTTTTTT. The V gene is TRBV4-3, the J gene TRBJ1-4, with 9 bases that match TRBD1. The CDR3 consists of 16 residues. CDR1 is LGHNA and CDR2 is YSLEER in the germline V gene. V lost 4 bases, J lost 5 bases, and 8 bases stayed unmatched.